This T cell receptor beta chain stems from a study of preoperative IRX-2 immunotherapy in early breast cancer. The repertoire was sequenced with immunoSEQ multiplex PCR; TCRdb's copy has only in-frame clones and lacks some. In the table there are fewer than 25,000 clones, 85% to 90% of which are singletons. Described treatment: preoperative locoregional IRX-2 cytokine immunotherapy. Preoperative locoregional IRX-2 cytokine immunotherapy was tested in the phase Ib source study. Of note for this clone: One end of the junction does not line up with germline, which may come from a read error.

This CDR3 has 14 residues. The germline V gene has CDR1 ENHRY and CDR2 SYGVKD. The rearrangement uses TRBV10-3 and TRBJ2-7; weak D call: TRBD1 (5 bases). The material was tumor tissue, obtained after IRX-2 immunotherapy. The receptor comes from a human donor with breast cancer. The CDR3 here is CASSDAQGAYEQYF. The CDR3 coding sequence is TGTGCCAGCAGTGATGCCCAGGGCGCCTACGAGCAGTACTTC.